The 18 T cell receptor beta chains given below trace back to one sample, sequenced in a study of CD8+ T cells in alopecia areata. cDNA reverse transcribed from extracted RNA served as the sequencing template. Generated by immunoSEQ multiplex PCR, the TCRdb table keeps only in-frame clones and is missing some. The sample lists 120,000 or so clones, roughly 57% occurring once. Treatment indicated: oral pan-JAK inhibitor, 5-10 mg twice daily. Material: CD4+ T cells sorted from blood, obtained at week 4, from a patient treated with tofacitinib. These receptors came from a human donor with alopecia areata.

The chain employs TRBV18 and TRBJ2-7, with D uncertain. This CDR3 has 12 residues. The V and J ends lost 4 bases and 7 bases respectively, with 11 bases between them. Germline values: CDR1 KGHSH, CDR2 LQKENI. The CDR3 region is CASSLRVGEQYF. CDR3 bases: TGTGCCAGCTCACTCCGGGTTGGGGAGCAGTACTTC.

The rearrangement links TRBV7-6 to TRBJ2-4; the D gene is possibly TRBD1 (8 bases). The V gene lost 5 bases and the J gene lost 7 bases, with 15 bases spanning the gap. Per the germline V gene, CDR1 is SGHVS and CDR2 is FNYEAQ. This CDR3 contains 14 residues. The CDR3 loop reads CASSRGQGGNIQYF. The CDR3 region has the DNA TGTGCCAGCAGCCGCGGACAGGGAGGGAACATTCAGTACTTC.

This clone was seen only a few times. The rearrangement joins TRBV7-3 to TRBJ2-1; the match to TRBD2 covers 9 bases. The CDR3 covers 15 residues. V dropped 2 bases and J dropped 5; count of bases not matched to a gene: 4. Per germline, CDR1 SGHTA and CDR2 FQGTGA. CDR3 residues: CASSLRTSDNNEQFF. Here the CDR3 DNA reads TGTGCCAGCAGCTTACGGACTAGCGACAACAATGAGCAGTTCTTC.

This clone was counted a few times. The chain has TRBV4-3 and TRBJ2-7; D ambiguous. The CDR3 sequence is 15 residues long. Trimming took 2 bases from V and 1 from J, leaving 12 bases between them. The germline V gene encodes CDR1 LGHNA and CDR2 YSLEER. CDR3: CASSQTHRGSYEQYF. The CDR3 DNA reads TGCGCCAGCAGCCAAACCCACCGAGGATCCTACGAGCAGTACTTC.

The chain combines TRBV29-1 with TRBJ1-2, with TRBD1 matching 12 bases. With 7 bases clipped from V and 8 bases from J, the junction kept 8 bases outside the gene matches. Germline loops: CDR1 SQVTM, CDR2 ANQGSEA. The CDR3 is 13 residues long. This CDR3 is CSGITGQGAGYTF. In DNA, the CDR3 is TGCAGCGGGATAACGGGACAGGGGGCAGGCTACACCTTC.

The table lists this clone with a few counts. Here the CDR3 DNA reads TGTGCCAGCAGCCAAGATACAGGGTGGAACTATGGCTACACCTTC. It codes for CASSQDTGWNYGYTF. This chain connects TRBV4-2 to TRBJ1-2, with a weak D call TRBD1 (6 bases). There are 15 residues in the CDR3. Germline V gives CDR1 LGHNA, CDR2 YNFKEQ. The V and J ends lost 0 bases and 2 bases respectively, with 10 bases between them.

The chain carries TRBV5-1 and TRBJ2-1, with 9 bases lining up with TRBD2. From germline, CDR1 is SGHRS and CDR2 YFSETQ. The CDR3 is 16 amino acids. The trim removed 4 bases at V and 3 bases at J, leaving 8 bases unmatched. The DNA for the CDR3 is TGCGCCAGCAGCCTTACCACTAGCGGGTACTACAATGAGCAGTTCTTC. Encoded protein: CASSLTTSGYYNEQFF.

This clone was seen more than once but under ten times. V gene TRBV25-1 combines with J gene TRBJ1-2; 9 bases are shared with TRBD1. The V gene's germline CDR1 is MGHDK and CDR2 SYGVNS. The CDR3 totals 15 residues. The V gene end was trimmed by 5 bases and the J gene end by 6 bases; junction bases not matched to a gene: 10. DNA of the CDR3: TGTGCCAGCAGTCAGATATCCGGGACAGGGAATGGCTACACCTTC. Amino acids: CASSQISGTGNGYTF.

This clone was counted only a few times. This sequence joins TRBV13 and TRBJ2-1; 11 bases match TRBD2. Looked up from germline, CDR1 is PRHDT and CDR2 is FYEKMQ (reference sequence). The ends lost 4 bases at V and 3 bases at J; junction bases unmatched: 17. The CDR3 has 20 amino acids. The CDR3 DNA sequence: TGTGCCAGCAGCTCACCCGGGACAGGGCCACTAGCGGGAGTCTACAATGAGCAGTTCTTC. Its translation: CASSSPGTGPLAGVYNEQFF. Based on the CDR3 plus reference TRBV13 and TRBJ2-1, the full variable domain is AAGVIQSPRHLIKEKRETATLKCYPIPRHDTVYWYQQGPGQDPQFLISFYEKMQSDKGSIPDRFSAQQFSDYHSELNMSSLELGDSALYFCASSSPGTGPLAGVYNEQFFGPGTRLTVL.

A few counts support this clone. The chain recombines TRBV5-1 with TRBJ2-7; 8 nucleotides line up with TRBD2. Germline V gene sequence: CDR1 SGHRS, CDR2 YFSETQ. The V and J ends lost 1 base and 0 bases, in that order; junction bases with no gene match: 3. The CDR3 runs to 15 residues. The CDR3 protein is CASSLTSGSSYEQYF. The CDR3 bases are TGCGCCAGCAGCTTGACAAGCGGGAGCTCCTACGAGCAGTACTTC.

The chain employs TRBV20-1 and TRBJ2-7, with D perhaps matching TRBD2 (5 bases). This CDR3 region has 11 residues. Germline CDR1 DFQATT, CDR2 SNEGSKA (reference sequence). Trimming stripped 1 base from V and 6 bases from J, with 7 bases between. CDR3 in amino acids: CSARGSGEQYF. As DNA, the CDR3 is TGCAGTGCTAGAGGGAGCGGCGAGCAGTACTTC.

V is TRBV18 and J is TRBJ1-2; D is unclear. V lost 4 bases and J 1 base, leaving 7 bases between the germline ends. Germline lookup yields CDR1 KGHSH and CDR2 LQKENI. The CDR3 extends over 13 amino acids. CDR3 coding DNA: TGTGCCAGCTCACAGGGTTTTAACTATGGCTACACCTTC. Residues: CASSQGFNYGYTF. Full variable domain (remainder filled in from reference TRBV18 and TRBJ1-2): NAGVMQNPRHLVRRRGQEARLRCSPMKGHSHVYWYRQLPEEGLKFMVYLQKENIIDESGMPKERFSAEFPKEGPSILRIQQVVRGDSAAYFCASSQGFNYGYTFGSGTRLTVV.

The rearrangement links TRBV4-1 to TRBJ1-1; D unclear. Germline assignment: CDR1 MGHRA and CDR2 YSYEKL. With 1 base removed from V and 8 bases from J, the gap between germline ends came to 11 bases. The CDR3 has 13 amino acids. In DNA, the CDR3 is TGCGCCAGCAGCCAAGCCCCCACCTCGGAAGCTTTCTTT. Translation gives CASSQAPTSEAFF.

The chain uses TRBV5-1 and TRBJ2-1; 7 bases map to TRBD1. With 5 bases clipped from V and 8 bases from J, the junction kept 10 bases outside the gene matches. Germline CDR1 SGHRS, CDR2 YFSETQ. CDR3 size: 14 residues. CDR3 DNA sequence: TGCGCCAGCAGGAGACAGGGCATGGGGGATGAGCAGTTCTTC. This codes for CASRRQGMGDEQFF.

The chain recombines TRBV4-1 with TRBJ1-4; 9 nucleotides match TRBD1. Germline CDR1 is MGHRA and CDR2 is YSYEKL. This CDR3 is 15 amino acids long. With 4 bases clipped from V and 6 bases from J, the junction kept 6 bases outside the gene matches. This CDR3 reads CASSLGTGPDEKLFF. CDR3 DNA sequence: TGCGCCAGCAGCCTTGGGACAGGGCCTGATGAAAAACTGTTTTTT.

V gene TRBV4-3 combines with J gene TRBJ2-5, with 10 bases that match TRBD2. The V segment lost 3 bases and the J segment 2 bases; nucleotides outside the gene matches: 3. The CDR3 is 15 amino acids. Germline V gene data show CDR1 as LGHNA and CDR2 as YSLEER. CDR3 DNA sequence: TGCGCCAGCAGCCACCAACTAGCGGGACAAGAGACCCAGTACTTC. It specifies CASSHQLAGQETQYF.

There are a few counts of this clone. This chain connects TRBV30 to TRBJ1-1, with a tentative D call TRBD1 (5 bases). CDR3 size: 12 residues. V lost 3 bases and J 6 bases, leaving 11 bases between the germline ends. CDR1 is GTSNPN and CDR2 is SVGIG in the germline V gene (reference sequence). The DNA for the CDR3 is TGTGCCTGGAGGAGGGGCAGTTCTGAAGCTTTCTTT. This encodes CAWRRGSSEAFF. The whole variable domain, remainder taken from reference TRBV30 and TRBJ1-1, is SQTIHQWPATLVQPVGSPLSLECTVEGTSNPNLYWYRQAAGRGLQLLFYSVGIGQISSEVPQNLSASRPQDRQFILSSKKLLLSDSGFYLCAWRRGSSEAFFGQGTRLTVV.

This rearrangement joins TRBV9 to TRBJ2-7; the match to TRBD1 covers 8 bases. Germline V gene sequence: CDR1 SGDLS, CDR2 YYNGEE. Trimming removed 2 bases from V and 0 bases from J; junction bases left unmatched: 10. The CDR3 is made up of 17 amino acids. For the CDR3, the DNA is TGTGCCAGCAGCGTGAGCCCCGGGACAGGAGCCTCCTACGAGCAGTACTTC. As protein: CASSVSPGTGASYEQYF.